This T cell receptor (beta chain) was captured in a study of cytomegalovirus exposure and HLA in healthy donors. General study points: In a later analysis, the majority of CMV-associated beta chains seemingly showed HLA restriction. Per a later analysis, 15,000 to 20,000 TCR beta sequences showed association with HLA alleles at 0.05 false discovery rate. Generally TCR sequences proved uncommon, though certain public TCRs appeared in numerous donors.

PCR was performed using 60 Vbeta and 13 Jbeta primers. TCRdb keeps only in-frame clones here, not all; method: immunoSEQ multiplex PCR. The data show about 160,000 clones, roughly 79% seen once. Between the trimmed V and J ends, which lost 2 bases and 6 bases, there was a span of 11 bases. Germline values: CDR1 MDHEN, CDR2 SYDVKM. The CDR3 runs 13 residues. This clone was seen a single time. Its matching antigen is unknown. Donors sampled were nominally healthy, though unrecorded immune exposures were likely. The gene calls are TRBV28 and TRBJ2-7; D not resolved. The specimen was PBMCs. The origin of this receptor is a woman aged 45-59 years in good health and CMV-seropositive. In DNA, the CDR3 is TGTGCCAGCAGTTTAAGTAGTCCGGGCGAGCAGTACTTC. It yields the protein CASSLSSPGEQYF.